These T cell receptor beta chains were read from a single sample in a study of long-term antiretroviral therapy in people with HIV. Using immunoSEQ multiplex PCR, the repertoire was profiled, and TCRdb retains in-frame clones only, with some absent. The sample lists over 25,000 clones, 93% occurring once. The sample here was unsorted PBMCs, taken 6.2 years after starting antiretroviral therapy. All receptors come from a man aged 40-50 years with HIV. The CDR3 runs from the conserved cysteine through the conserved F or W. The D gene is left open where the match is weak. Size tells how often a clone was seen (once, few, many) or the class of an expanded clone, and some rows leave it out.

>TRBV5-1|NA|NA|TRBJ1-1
CASSVSILNTEAFF
TGCGCCAGCAGCGTGTCGATCCTGAACACTGAAGCTTTCTTT
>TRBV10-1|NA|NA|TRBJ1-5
CASSVRGECNQPQHF
TGCGCCAGCAGTGTGCGGGGAGAGTGCAATCAGCCCCAGCATTTT
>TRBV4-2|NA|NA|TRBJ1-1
CASSHDRPEAFF
TGTGCCAGCAGCCATGACCGGCCGGAAGCTTTCTTT
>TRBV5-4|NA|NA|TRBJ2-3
CASSYALGGGTDTQYF
TGTGCCAGCAGCTATGCCTTAGGAGGGGGCACAGATACGCAGTATTTT
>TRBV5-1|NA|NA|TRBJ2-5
CASSLGGASGETQYF
TGCGCCAGCAGCTTGGGTGGGGCGTCCGGGGAGACCCAGTACTTC
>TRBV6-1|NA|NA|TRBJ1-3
CASSEKSSGNTIYF
TGTGCCAGCAGTGAAAAGTCGTCTGGAAACACCATATATTTT
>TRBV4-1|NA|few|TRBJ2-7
CASSPMTLGQGYEQYF
TGCGCCAGCAGCCCTATGACCCTGGGGCAGGGCTACGAGCAGTACTTC
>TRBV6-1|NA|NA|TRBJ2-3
CASSEDGGADTQYF
TGTGCCAGCAGTGAAGACGGAGGGGCAGATACGCAGTATTTT
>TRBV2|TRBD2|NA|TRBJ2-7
CATSGTSGSYEQYF
TGTGCCACTAGCGGGACTAGCGGGTCATACGAGCAGTACTTC
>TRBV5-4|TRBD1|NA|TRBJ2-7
CASSYGQGVTYEQYF
TGTGCCAGCAGTTACGGACAGGGCGTCACCTACGAGCAGTACTTC
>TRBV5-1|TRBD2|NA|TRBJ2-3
CASSLDLAGGTDTQYF
TGCGCCAGCAGCTTGGATCTAGCGGGGGGCACAGATACGCAGTATTTT
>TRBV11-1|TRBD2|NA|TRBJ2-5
CASSLERGPYQETQYF
TGTGCCAGCAGCTTGGAGCGGGGGCCCTATCAAGAGACCCAGTACTTC
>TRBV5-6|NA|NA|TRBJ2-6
CASSFSVYSGANVLTF
TGTGCCAGCAGCTTTTCGGTTTACTCTGGGGCCAACGTCCTGACTTTC
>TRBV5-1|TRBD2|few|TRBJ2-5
CASSAGTSGGRETQYF
TGCGCCAGCAGCGCAGGGACTAGCGGGGGACGAGAGACCCAGTACTTC
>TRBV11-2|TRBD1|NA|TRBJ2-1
CASSLVLQGRWDEQFF
TGTGCCAGCAGCTTAGTATTACAGGGGCGCTGGGATGAGCAGTTCTTC
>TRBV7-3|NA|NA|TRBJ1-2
CASSLAAGGYGYTF
TGTGCCAGCAGCTTAGCCGCAGGAGGGTATGGCTACACCTTC
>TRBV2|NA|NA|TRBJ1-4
CASGAEFNEKLFF
TGTGCCAGCGGGGCAGAGTTTAATGAAAAACTGTTTTTT
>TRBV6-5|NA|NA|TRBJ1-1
CASRSLVGGDTEAFF
TGTGCCAGCAGAAGTTTGGTTGGCGGGGACACTGAAGCTTTCTTT
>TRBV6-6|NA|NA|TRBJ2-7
CASSYHGQGTYEQYF
TGTGCCAGCAGTTACCATGGTCAGGGAACCTACGAGCAGTACTTC
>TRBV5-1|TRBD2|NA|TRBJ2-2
CASSLVSSGNTGELFF
TGCGCCAGCAGCTTGGTCTCTAGCGGGAACACCGGGGAGCTGTTTTTT
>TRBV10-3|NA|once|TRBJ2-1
CAISDSGPAYNEQFF
TGTGCCATCAGTGATTCAGGACCAGCCTACAATGAGCAGTTCTTC
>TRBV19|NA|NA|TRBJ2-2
CASSIDRNTGELFF
TGTGCCAGTAGTATAGATCGGAACACCGGGGAGCTGTTTTTT
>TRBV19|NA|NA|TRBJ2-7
CASNPGEPYEQYF
TGTGCCAGTAATCCGGGTGAACCTTACGAGCAGTACTTC
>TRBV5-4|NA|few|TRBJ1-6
CASSLGAGPSPLHF
TGTGCCAGCAGCTTGGGAGCGGGCCCTTCACCCCTCCACTTT
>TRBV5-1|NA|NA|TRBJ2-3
CASSPGGGTFTDTQYF
TGCGCCAGCAGCCCTGGTGGCGGAACCTTCACAGATACGCAGTATTTT
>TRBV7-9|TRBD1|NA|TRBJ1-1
CASSNRQGGTEAFF
TGTGCCAGCAGCAATCGACAGGGTGGGACTGAAGCTTTCTTT
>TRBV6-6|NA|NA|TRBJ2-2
CASSDWDTPGELFF
TGTGCCAGCAGTGATTGGGACACTCCCGGGGAGCTGTTTTTT
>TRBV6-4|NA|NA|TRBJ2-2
CASSGTNTGELFF
TGTGCCAGCAGTGGGACAAACACCGGGGAGCTGTTTTTT
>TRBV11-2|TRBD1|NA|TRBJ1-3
CASSQGQRVGNTIYF
TGTGCCAGCAGCCAGGGACAGAGGGTTGGAAACACCATATATTTT
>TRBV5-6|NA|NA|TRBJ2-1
CASSLGGSIRLGYNEQFF
TGTGCCAGCAGCTTGGGAGGTAGTATCCGACTGGGCTACAATGAGCAGTTCTTC
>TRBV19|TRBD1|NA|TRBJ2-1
CASNLGTGVYNEQFF
TGTGCCAGTAATCTCGGGACAGGGGTTTACAATGAGCAGTTCTTC
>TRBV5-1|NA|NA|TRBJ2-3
CASSLELGGKDTQYF
TGCGCCAGCAGCTTGGAACTAGGGGGGAAGGATACGCAGTATTTT
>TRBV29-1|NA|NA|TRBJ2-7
CSVEDHPSSREQGLYEQYF
TGCAGCGTTGAAGATCACCCGTCTAGTCGAGAGCAAGGTTTATACGAGCAGTACTTC
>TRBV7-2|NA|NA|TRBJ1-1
CASSLNAGGITEAFF
TGTGCCAGCAGCTTAAACGCCGGGGGGATCACTGAAGCTTTCTTT
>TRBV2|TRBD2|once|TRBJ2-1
CASSESELAGGGSYNEQFF
TGTGCCAGCAGTGAAAGTGAACTAGCGGGGGGGGGTTCCTACAATGAGCAGTTCTTC
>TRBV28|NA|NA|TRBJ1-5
CASSPPRGPQHF
TGTGCCAGCAGTCCCCCGAGGGGGCCCCAGCATTTT